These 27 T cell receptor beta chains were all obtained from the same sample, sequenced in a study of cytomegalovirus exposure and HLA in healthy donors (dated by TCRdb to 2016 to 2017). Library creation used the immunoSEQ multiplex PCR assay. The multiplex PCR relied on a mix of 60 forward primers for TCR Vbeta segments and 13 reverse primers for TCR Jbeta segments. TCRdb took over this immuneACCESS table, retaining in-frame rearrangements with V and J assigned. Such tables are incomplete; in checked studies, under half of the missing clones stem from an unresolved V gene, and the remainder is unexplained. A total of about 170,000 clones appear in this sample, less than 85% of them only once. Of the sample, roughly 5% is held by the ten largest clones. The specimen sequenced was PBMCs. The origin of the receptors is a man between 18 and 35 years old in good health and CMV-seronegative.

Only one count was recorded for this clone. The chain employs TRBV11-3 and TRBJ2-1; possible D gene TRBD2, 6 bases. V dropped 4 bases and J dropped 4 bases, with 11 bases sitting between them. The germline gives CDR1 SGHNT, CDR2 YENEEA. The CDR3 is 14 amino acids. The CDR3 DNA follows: TGTGCCAGCAGCTCTAGCGATGGTTACAATGAGCAGTTCTTC. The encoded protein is CASSSSDGYNEQFF.

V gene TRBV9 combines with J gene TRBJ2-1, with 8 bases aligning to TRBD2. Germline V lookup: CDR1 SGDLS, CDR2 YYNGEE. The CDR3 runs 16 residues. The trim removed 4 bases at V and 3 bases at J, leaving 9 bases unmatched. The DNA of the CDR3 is TGTGCCAGCAGCCCCCGGGGGGGGATTATCTACAATGAGCAGTTCTTC. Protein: CASSPRGGIIYNEQFF.

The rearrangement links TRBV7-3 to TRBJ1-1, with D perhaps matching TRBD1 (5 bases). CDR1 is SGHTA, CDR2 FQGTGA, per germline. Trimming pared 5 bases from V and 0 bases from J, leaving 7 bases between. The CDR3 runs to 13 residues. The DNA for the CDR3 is TGTGCCAGCAGCCTGACAGTGAACACTGAAGCTTTCTTT. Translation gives CASSLTVNTEAFF.

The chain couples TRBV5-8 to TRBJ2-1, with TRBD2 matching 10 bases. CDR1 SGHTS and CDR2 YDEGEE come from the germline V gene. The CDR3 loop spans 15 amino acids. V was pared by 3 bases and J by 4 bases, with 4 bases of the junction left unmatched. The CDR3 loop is CASSSGTSAYNEQFF. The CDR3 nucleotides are TGTGCCAGCAGCTCCGGGACTAGCGCGTACAATGAGCAGTTCTTC.

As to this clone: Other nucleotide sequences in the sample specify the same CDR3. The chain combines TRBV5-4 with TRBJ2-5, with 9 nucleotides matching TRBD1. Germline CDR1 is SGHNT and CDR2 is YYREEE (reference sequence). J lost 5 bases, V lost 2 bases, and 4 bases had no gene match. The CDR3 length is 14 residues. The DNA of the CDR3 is TGTGCCAGCAGCTTACAGGGGGCGGAGGAGACCCAGTACTTC. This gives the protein CASSLQGAEETQYF.

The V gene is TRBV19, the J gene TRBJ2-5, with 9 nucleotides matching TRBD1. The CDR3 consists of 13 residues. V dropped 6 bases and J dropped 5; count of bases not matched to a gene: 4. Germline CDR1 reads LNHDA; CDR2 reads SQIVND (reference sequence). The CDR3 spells CASRRTGVETQYF. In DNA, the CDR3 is TGTGCCAGTAGGCGGACAGGGGTTGAGACCCAGTACTTC. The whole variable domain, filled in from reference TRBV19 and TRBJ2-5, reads DGGITQSPKYLFRKEGQNVTLSCEQNLNHDAMYWYRQDPGQGLRLIYYSQIVNDFQKGDIAEGYSVSREKKESFPLTVTSAQKNPTAFYLCASRRTGVETQYFGPGTRLLVL.

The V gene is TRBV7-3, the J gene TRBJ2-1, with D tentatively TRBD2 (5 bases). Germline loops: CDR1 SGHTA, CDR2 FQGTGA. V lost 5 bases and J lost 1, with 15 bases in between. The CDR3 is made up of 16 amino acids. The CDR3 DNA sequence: TGTGCCAGCAGCGCTGGACTTGCTCGATCCTACAATGAGCAGTTCTTC. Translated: CASSAGLARSYNEQFF.

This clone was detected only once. The CDR3 spells CASRLGDFKTSGYTF. The DNA for the CDR3 is TGCGCCAGCAGACTGGGTGACTTTAAAACTAGTGGCTACACCTTC. This chain connects TRBV5-1 to TRBJ1-2; the D is unclear. CDR3 length: 15 residues. Per germline, CDR1 SGHRS and CDR2 YFSETQ. Trimming pared 5 bases from V and 7 bases from J, leaving 21 bases between.

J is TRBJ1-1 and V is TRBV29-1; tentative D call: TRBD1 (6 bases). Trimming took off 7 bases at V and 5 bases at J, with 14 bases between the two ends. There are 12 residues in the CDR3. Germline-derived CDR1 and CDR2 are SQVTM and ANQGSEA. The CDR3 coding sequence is TGCAGCGCACGACAGGCGGCGACTGAAGCTTTCTTT. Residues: CSARQAATEAFF.

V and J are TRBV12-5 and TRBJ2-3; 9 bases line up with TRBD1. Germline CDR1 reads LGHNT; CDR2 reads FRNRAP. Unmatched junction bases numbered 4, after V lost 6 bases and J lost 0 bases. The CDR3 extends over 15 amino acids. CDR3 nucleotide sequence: TGTGCTAGTGGGGGGACAGGGACTAGCACAGATACGCAGTATTTT. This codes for CASGGTGTSTDTQYF.

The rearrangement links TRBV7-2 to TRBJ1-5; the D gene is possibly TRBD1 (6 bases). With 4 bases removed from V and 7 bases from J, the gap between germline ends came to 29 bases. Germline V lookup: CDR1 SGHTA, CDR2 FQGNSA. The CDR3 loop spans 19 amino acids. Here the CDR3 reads CASSYHTPGVFGPQQPQHF. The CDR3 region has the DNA TGTGCCAGCAGCTACCACACCCCAGGGGTTTTCGGCCCTCAACAGCCCCAGCATTTT.

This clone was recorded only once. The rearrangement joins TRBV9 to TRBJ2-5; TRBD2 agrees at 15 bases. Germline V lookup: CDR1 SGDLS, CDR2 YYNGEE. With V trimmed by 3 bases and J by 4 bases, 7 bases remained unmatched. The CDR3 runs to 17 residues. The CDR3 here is CASSAGTSGGPGETQYF. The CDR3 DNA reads TGTGCCAGCAGCGCCGGGACTAGCGGGGGGCCGGGAGAGACCCAGTACTTC.

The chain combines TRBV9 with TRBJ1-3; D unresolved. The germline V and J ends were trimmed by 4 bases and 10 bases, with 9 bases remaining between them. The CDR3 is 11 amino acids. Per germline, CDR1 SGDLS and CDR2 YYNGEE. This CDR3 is CASSNPRTIYF. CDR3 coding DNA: TGTGCCAGCAGCAACCCTAGGACCATATATTTT.

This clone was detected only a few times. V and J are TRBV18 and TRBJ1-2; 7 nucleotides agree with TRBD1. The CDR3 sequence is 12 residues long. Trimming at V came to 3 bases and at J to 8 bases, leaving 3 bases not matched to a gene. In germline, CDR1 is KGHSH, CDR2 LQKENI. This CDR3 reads CASSPDREGYTF. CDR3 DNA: TGTGCCAGCTCACCTGACAGGGAAGGCTACACCTTC.

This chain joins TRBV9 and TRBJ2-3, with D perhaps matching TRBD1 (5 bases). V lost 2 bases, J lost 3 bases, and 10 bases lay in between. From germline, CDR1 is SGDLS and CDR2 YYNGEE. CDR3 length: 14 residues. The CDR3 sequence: CASSVQGQTDTQYF. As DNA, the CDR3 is TGTGCCAGCAGCGTTCAGGGCCAAACAGATACGCAGTATTTT.

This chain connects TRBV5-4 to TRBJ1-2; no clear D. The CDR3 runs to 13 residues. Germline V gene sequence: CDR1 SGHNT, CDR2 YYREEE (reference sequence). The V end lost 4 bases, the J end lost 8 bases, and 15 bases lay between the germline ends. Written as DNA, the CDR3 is TGTGCCAGCAGCCTCGCGGGCTTCGGCGGCTACACCTTC. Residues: CASSLAGFGGYTF. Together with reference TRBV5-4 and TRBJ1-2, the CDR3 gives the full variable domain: ETGVTQSPTHLIKTRGQQVTLRCSSQSGHNTVSWYQQALGQGPQFIFQYYREEENGRGNFPPRFSGLQFPNYSSELNVNALELDDSALYLCASSLAGFGGYTFGSGTRLTVV.

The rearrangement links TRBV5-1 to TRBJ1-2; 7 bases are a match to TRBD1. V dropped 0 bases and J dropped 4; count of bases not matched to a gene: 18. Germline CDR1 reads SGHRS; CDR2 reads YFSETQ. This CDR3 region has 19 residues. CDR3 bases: TGCGCCAGCAGCTTGGATGGCGGCAGGGGGTCAGGATCTAGCTATGGCTACACCTTC. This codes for CASSLDGGRGSGSSYGYTF.

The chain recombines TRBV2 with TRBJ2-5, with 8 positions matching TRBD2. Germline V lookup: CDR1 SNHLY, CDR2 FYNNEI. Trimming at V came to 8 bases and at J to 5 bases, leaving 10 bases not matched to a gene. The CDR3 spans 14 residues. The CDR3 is CASGDRGGRETQYF. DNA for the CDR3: TGTGCCAGCGGGGATCGGGGGGGTAGGGAGACCCAGTACTTC.

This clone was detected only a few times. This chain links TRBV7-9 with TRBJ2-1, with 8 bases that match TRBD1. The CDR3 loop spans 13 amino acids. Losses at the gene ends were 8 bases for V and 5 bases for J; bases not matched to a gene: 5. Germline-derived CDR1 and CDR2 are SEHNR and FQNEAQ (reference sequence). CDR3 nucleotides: TGTGCCAGCGACCCGGGACAGGACAATGAGCAGTTCTTC. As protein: CASDPGQDNEQFF.

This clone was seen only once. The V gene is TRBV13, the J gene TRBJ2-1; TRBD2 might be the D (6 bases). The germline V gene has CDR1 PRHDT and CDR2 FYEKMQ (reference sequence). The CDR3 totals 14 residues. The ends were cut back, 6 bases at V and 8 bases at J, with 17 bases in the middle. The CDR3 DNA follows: TGTGCCAGCAGTCTAGGACTAACCGATTATGAGCAGTTCTTC. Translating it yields CASSLGLTDYEQFF.

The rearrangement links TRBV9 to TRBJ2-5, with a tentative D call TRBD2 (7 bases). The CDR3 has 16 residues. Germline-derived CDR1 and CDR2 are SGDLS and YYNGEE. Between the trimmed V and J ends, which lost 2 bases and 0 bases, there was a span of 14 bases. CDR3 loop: CASSVKGGEYQETQYF. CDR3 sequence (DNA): TGTGCCAGCAGCGTTAAGGGGGGGGAGTACCAAGAGACCCAGTACTTC.

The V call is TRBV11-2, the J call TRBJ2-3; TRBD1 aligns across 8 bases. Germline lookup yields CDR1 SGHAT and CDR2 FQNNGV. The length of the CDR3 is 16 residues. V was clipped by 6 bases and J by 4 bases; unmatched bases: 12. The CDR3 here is CASRLLGQGTSDTQYF. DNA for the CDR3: TGTGCCAGCAGGCTCTTAGGACAGGGCACATCAGATACGCAGTATTTT.

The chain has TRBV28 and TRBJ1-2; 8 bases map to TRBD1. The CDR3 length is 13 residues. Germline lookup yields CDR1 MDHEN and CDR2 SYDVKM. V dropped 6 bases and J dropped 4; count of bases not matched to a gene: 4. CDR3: CASRTTGGYGYTF. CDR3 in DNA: TGTGCCAGCAGAACCACAGGGGGCTATGGCTACACCTTC.

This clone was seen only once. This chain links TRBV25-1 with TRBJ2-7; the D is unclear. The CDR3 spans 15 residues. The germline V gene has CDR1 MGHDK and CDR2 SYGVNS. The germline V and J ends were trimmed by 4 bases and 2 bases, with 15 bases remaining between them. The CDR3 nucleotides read TGTGCCAGCAGTGCTGGCCTTACTGGGCCCTACGAGCAGTACTTC. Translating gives CASSAGLTGPYEQYF.

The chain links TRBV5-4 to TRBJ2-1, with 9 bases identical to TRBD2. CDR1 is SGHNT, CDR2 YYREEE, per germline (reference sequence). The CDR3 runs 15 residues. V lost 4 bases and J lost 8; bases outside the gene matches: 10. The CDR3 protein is CASSQPGTSRHEQFF. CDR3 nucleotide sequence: TGTGCCAGCAGCCAACCCGGGACTAGCAGGCATGAGCAGTTCTTC.

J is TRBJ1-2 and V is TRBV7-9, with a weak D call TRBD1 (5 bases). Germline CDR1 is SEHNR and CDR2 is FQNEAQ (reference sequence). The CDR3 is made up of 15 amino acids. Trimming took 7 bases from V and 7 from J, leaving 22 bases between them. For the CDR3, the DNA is TGTGCCAGCACCCCGGCGGGCGGGGGTTTGGGTGGCTACACCTTC. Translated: CASTPAGGGLGGYTF.

The CDR3 sequence: CASSPPIGAYEQYF. The CDR3, as DNA: TGTGCCAGCTCACCACCGATCGGGGCCTACGAGCAGTACTTC. The V call is TRBV18, the J call TRBJ2-7, with D perhaps TRBD2 (5 bases). Germline CDR1 reads KGHSH; CDR2 reads LQKENI. Deletions cut 0 bases from V and 2 bases from J, with 8 bases between. There are 14 residues in the CDR3.